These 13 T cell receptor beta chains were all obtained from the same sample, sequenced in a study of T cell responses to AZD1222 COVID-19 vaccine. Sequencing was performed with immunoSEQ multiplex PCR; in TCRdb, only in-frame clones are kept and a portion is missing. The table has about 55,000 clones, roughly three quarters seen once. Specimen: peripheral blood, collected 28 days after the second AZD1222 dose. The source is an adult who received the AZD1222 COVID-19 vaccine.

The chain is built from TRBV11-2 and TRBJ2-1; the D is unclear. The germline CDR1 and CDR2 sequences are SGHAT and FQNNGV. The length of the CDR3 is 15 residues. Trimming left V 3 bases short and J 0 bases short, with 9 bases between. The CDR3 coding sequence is TGTGCCAGCAGCTTGGGGTTGAGCTCCTACAATGAGCAGTTCTTC. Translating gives CASSLGLSSYNEQFF. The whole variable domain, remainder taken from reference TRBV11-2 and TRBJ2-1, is EAGVAQSPRYKIIEKRQSVAFWCNPISGHATLYWYQQILGQGPKLLIQFQNNGVVDDSQLPKDRFSAERLKGVDSTLKIQPAKLEDSAVYLCASSLGLSSYNEQFFGPGTRLTVL.

CDR3 sequence (DNA): TGTGCCAGCAGCCCCCCGGGCCCTAGGGAGGATACGCAGTATTTT. Its protein is CASSPPGPREDTQYF. The chain has TRBV7-8 and TRBJ2-3; D possibly corresponds to TRBD2 (5 bases). The CDR3 length is 15 residues. Per germline, CDR1 SGHVS and CDR2 FQNEAQ. The V gene lost 5 bases and the J gene lost 6 bases, with 18 bases spanning the gap.

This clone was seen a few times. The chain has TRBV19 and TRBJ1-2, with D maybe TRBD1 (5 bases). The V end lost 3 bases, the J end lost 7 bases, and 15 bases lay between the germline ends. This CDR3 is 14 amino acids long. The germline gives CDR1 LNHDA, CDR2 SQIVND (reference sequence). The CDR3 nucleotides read TGTGCCAGTAGTATTACCACAGGCGCTCCTGGCTACACCTTC. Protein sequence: CASSITTGAPGYTF.

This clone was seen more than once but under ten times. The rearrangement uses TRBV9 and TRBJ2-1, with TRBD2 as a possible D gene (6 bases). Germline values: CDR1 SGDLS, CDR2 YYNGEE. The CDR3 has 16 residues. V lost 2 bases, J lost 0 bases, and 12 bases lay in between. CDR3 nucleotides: TGTGCCAGCAGCGTGTGGGCGGGAAGCTCCTACAATGAGCAGTTCTTC. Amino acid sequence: CASSVWAGSSYNEQFF.

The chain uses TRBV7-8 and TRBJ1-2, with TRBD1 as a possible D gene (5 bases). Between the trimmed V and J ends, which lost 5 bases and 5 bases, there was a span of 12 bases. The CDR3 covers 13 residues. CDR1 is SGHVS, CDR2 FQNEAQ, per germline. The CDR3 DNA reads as TGTGCCAGCAGCCCTTCGACAGATTATGGCTACACCTTC. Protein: CASSPSTDYGYTF.

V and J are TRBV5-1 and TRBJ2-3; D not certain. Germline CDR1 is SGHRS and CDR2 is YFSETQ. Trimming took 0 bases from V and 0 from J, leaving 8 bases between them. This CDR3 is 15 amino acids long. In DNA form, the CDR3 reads TGCGCCAGCAGCTTGGTCGCTACTAGCACAGATACGCAGTATTTT. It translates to CASSLVATSTDTQYF.

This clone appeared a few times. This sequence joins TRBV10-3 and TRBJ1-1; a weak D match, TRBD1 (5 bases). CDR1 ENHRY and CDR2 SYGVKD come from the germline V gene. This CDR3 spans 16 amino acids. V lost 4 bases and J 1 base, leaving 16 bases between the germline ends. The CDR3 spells CAISGTRGRKNTEAFF. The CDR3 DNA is TGTGCCATCAGTGGGACCCGGGGACGGAAGAACACTGAAGCTTTCTTT.

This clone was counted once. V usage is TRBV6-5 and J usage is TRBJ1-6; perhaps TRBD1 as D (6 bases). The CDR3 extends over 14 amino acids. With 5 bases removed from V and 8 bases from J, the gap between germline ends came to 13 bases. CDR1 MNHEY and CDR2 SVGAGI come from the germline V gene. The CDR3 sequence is CASSPQGFHSPLHF. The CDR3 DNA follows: TGTGCCAGCAGTCCACAGGGCTTTCATTCACCCCTCCACTTT.

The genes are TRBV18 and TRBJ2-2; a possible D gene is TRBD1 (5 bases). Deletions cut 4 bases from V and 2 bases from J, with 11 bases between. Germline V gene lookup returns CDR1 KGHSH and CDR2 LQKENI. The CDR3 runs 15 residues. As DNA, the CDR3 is TGTGCCAGCTCACTACGACAGCCAAACACCGGGGAGCTGTTTTTT. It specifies CASSLRQPNTGELFF.

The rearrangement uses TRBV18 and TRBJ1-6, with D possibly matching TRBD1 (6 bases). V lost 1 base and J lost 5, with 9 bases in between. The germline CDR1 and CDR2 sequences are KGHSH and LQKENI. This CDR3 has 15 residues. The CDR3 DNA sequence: TGTGCCAGCTCACCACAACAGGGCGATAATTCACCCCTCCACTTT. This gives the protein CASSPQQGDNSPLHF.

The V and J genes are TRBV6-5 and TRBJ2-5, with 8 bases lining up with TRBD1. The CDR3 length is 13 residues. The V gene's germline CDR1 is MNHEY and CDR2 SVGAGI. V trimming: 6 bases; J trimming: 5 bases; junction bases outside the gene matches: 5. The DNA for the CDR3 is TGTGCCAGCAGGCAGGGGGCAGGTGAGACCCAGTACTTC. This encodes CASRQGAGETQYF.

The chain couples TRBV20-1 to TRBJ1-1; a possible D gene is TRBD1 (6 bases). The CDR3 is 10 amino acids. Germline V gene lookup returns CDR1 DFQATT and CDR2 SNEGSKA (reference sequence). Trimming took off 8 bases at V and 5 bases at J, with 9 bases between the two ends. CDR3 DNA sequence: TGCAGTACAGGGAAGACTGAAGCTTTCTTT. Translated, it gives CSTGKTEAFF.

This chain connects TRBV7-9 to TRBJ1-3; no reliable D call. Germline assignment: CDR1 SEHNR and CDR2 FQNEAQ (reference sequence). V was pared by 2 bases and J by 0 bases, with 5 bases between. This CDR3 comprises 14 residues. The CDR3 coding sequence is TGTGCCAGCAGCTTACGGAACTCTGGAAACACCATATATTTT. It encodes CASSLRNSGNTIYF. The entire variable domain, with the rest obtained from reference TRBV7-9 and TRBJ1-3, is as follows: DTGVSQNPRHKITKRGQNVTFRCDPISEHNRLYWYRQTLGQGPEFLTYFQNEAQLEKSRLLSDRFSAERPKGSFSTLEIQRTEQGDSAMYLCASSLRNSGNTIYFGEGSWLTVV.